A selection of T cell receptor beta chains follows, all from one sample in a study of blood T cell repertoires in COVID-19. Some clones are missing from TCRdb's copy, which holds only in-frame ones; the method was immunoSEQ multiplex PCR. This table has some 390,000 clones, roughly nine tenths appearing once. The specimen was PBMCs or T cells enriched from blood (not recorded which). All receptors derive from a woman in her twenties or thirties who had recovered from COVID-19. CDR3s include the opening cysteine and the closing phenylalanine or tryptophan. D genes are given only for firm matches. Clone size is shown for a subset of rows, as once, few, many or a class of expanded clone.

>TRBV28|13|TRBD2|NA|TRBJ2-7
CASMGGDTYEQYF
TGTGCCAGCATGGGGGGGGATACCTACGAGCAGTACTTC
>TRBV4-1|14|NA|NA|TRBJ1-3
CASRRRHSGNTIYF
TGCGCCAGCCGACGGCGGCACTCTGGAAACACCATATATTTT
>TRBV27|15|NA|NA|TRBJ1-1
CASRPHRLKNTEAFF
TGTGCCAGCAGACCTCACAGGTTGAAGAACACTGAAGCTTTCTTT
>TRBV5-1|22|TRBD1|NA|TRBJ1-6
CASSLGRTNRDRVGSYNSPLHF
TGCGCCAGCAGCTTGGGCCGCACCAACCGGGACAGGGTGGGCTCCTATAATTCACCCCTCCACTTT
>TRBV2|13|NA|once|TRBJ2-1
CASLLEQGNEQFF
TGTGCCAGCTTACTCGAACAGGGAAATGAGCAGTTCTTC
>TRBV28|14|NA|NA|TRBJ1-5
CASSLYRVEQPQHF
TGTGCCAGCAGTCTCTACAGGGTGGAGCAGCCCCAGCATTTT
>TRBV6-2/TRBV6-3|16|NA|few|TRBJ2-3
CASSEWADRRADTQYF
TGTGCCAGCAGCGAGTGGGCCGACAGAAGGGCAGATACGCAGTATTTT
>TRBV14|14|TRBD1|NA|TRBJ1-1
CASSQSPTGLGAFF
TGTGCCAGCAGCCAATCTCCGACAGGGCTGGGAGCTTTCTTT
>TRBV29-1|16|TRBD2|NA|TRBJ2-1
CSVEDRRLAGWDEQFF
TGCAGCGTTGAAGATCGCCGACTAGCGGGATGGGATGAGCAGTTCTTC
>TRBV5-1|14|NA|NA|TRBJ1-2
CASSLAQAPAGYTF
TGCGCCAGCAGCTTGGCGCAGGCCCCGGCGGGCTACACCTTC
>TRBV28|15|TRBD1|NA|TRBJ1-6
CASRPGTAYNSPLHF
TGTGCCAGCAGGCCAGGGACAGCCTATAATTCACCCCTCCACTTT
>TRBV7-6|15|NA|NA|TRBJ1-5
CASSDGAAGNQPQHF
TGTGCCAGCAGCGACGGAGCGGCAGGCAATCAGCCCCAGCATTTT
>TRBV19|13|TRBD2|NA|TRBJ2-3
CASTQRGSDTQYF
TGTGCCAGTACACAGCGGGGATCGGATACGCAGTATTTT
>TRBV2|15|TRBD2|NA|TRBJ2-5
CASSPELAGGPSQYF
TGTGCCAGCAGTCCCGAACTAGCGGGAGGGCCGTCCCAGTACTTC
>TRBV9|15|TRBD2|NA|TRBJ2-7
CASSPGTRGPYEQYF
TGTGCCAGCAGCCCCGGGACTAGAGGCCCCTACGAGCAGTACTTC
>TRBV28|13|NA|few|TRBJ1-1
CASSQFMNTEAFF
TGTGCCAGCAGCCAATTCATGAACACTGAAGCTTTCTTT
>TRBV19|12|NA|NA|TRBJ2-1
CASSTWGREQFF
TGTGCCAGTAGTACGTGGGGCCGTGAGCAGTTCTTC
>TRBV30|11|NA|NA|TRBJ1-1
CAWSVASEAFF
TGTGCCTGGAGTGTAGCGAGTGAAGCTTTCTTT
>TRBV6-5|14|NA|NA|TRBJ1-5
CASRRGQSNQPQHF
TGTGCCAGCAGGAGAGGACAGAGCAATCAGCCCCAGCATTTT
>TRBV28|16|NA|NA|TRBJ1-1
CASSVVSRVGYTEAFF
TGTGCCAGCAGCGTGGTATCCAGGGTTGGGTACACTGAAGCTTTCTTT
>TRBV19|16|NA|NA|TRBJ1-4
CASSMIRGLQNEKLFF
TGTGCCAGTAGTATGATACGGGGTCTGCAGAATGAAAAACTGTTTTTT
>TRBV4-1|16|TRBD1|NA|TRBJ1-3
CASSQHVTENRGTIYF
TGCGCCAGCAGCCAACATGTAACGGAGAACAGGGGCACCATATATTTT
>TRBV6-5|16|TRBD1|NA|TRBJ2-1
CASSSLGTGSYNEQFF
TGTGCCAGCAGTTCCCTCGGGACAGGCTCTTACAATGAGCAGTTCTTC
>TRBV2|15|NA|NA|TRBJ1-4
CASFETGSFSEKLFF
TGTGCCAGCTTTGAAACAGGAAGTTTTTCTGAAAAACTGTTTTTT
>TRBV27|13|NA|NA|TRBJ2-5
CASSYSLGETQYF
TGTGCCAGCAGTTATAGCCTCGGGGAGACCCAGTACTTC
>TRBV2|18|TRBD1|NA|TRBJ1-5
CASSGPGQGLIGNQPQHF
TGTGCCAGCAGCGGTCCGGGACAGGGATTGATTGGCAATCAGCCCCAGCATTTT
>TRBV6-5|15|TRBD1|once|TRBJ1-6
CASKGTGGDNSPLHF
TGTGCCAGCAAAGGGACAGGGGGAGATAATTCACCCCTCCACTTT